Shown below are 6 T cell receptor beta chains from a single sample sequenced in a study of T cells in Graves' hyperthyroidism and ophthalmopathy. TCR beta CDR3 sequences were amplified from RNA transcripts. The HTBI primer set served for first-round RT-PCR of the TCR CDR3. Using its own MiXCR run on the multiplex PCR reads, TCRdb lists one record per CDR3 protein. Of around 620,000 distinct CDR3 sequences listed, around 42% are singletons. The specimen was peripheral blood or thyroid tissue (not recorded which). The receptor set was obtained from an adult woman with Graves' disease, either hyperthyroidism or ophthalmopathy (not recorded which).

The chain links TRBV7-6 to TRBJ2-5; D remains ambiguous. This CDR3 is built from 13 residues. From germline, CDR1 is SGHVS and CDR2 FNYEAQ. V shed 5 bases and J shed 2 bases, with 9 bases lying between them. The CDR3 region has the DNA TGTGCCAGCAGCCTCTTAAAACAAGAGACCCAGTACTTC. It codes for CASSLLKQETQYF. Based on the CDR3 plus reference TRBV7-6 and TRBJ2-5, the full variable domain is GAGVSQSPRYKVTKRGQDVALRCDPISGHVSLYWYRQALGQGPEFLTYFNYEAQQDKSGLPNDRFSAERPEGSISTLTIQRTEQRDSAMYRCASSLLKQETQYFGPGTRLLVL.

This clonotype was observed at least ten times. The chain employs TRBV5-1 and TRBJ1-1, with TRBD1 identical over 7 bases. Trimming took 1 base from V and 5 from J; bases not matched to a gene: 5. The germline CDR1 and CDR2 sequences are SGHRS and YFSETQ. The CDR3 runs to 14 residues. In DNA, the CDR3 is TGCGCCAGCAGCTTGACAGGGGCGGAAACTGAAGCTTTCTTT. Its protein product is CASSLTGAETEAFF.

As regards this clonotype: One end of the junction is discordant with germline, which a read error may explain. V is TRBV5-1 and J is TRBJ1-2, with D uncertain. The CDR3 sequence is 11 residues long. Germline CDR1 reads SGHRS; CDR2 reads YFSETQ. In nucleotides, the CDR3 is TGCGCCCGCAGTGGGAAGTATGGCTACACCTTC. This translates into CARSGKYGYTF.

This clonotype occurred many times. The V gene is TRBV28, the J gene TRBJ1-1; D is unresolved. In germline, CDR1 is MDHEN, CDR2 SYDVKM. The V gene lost 6 bases and the J gene lost 4 bases, with 9 bases spanning the gap. The CDR3 has 12 residues. The CDR3 nucleotides read TGTGCCAGCAGAGCGTGGGGCACTGAAGCTTTCTTT. It yields the protein CASRAWGTEAFF.

In its sample, this clonotype was seen many times. The genes are TRBV7-3 and TRBJ2-2, with 10 bases lining up with TRBD1. Germline V gives CDR1 SGHTA, CDR2 FQGTGA. The ends lost 5 bases at V and 4 bases at J; junction bases unmatched: 7. CDR3 length equals 16 residues. The CDR3 loop is CASSPTGGAGTGELFF. DNA of the CDR3: TGTGCCAGCAGCCCGACAGGGGGCGCGGGCACCGGGGAGCTGTTTTTT.

This clonotype was seen a handful of times. The chain combines TRBV28 with TRBJ1-3; D may be TRBD1 (6 bases). V lost 7 bases and J lost 4, with 14 bases in between. Germline V CDR1 and CDR2: MDHEN, SYDVKM. The CDR3 sequence is 14 residues long. For the CDR3, the DNA is TGTGCCAGCATCCTTGGGGGGCCAGGAAACACCATATATTTT. Translating gives CASILGGPGNTIYF.